This T cell receptor beta chain was documented in a study of T cell responses to AZD1222 COVID-19 vaccine. The CDR3 totals 15 residues. Per the germline V gene, CDR1 is SGHTA and CDR2 is FQGTGA. The ends were cut back, 0 bases at V and 4 bases at J, with 10 bases in the middle. By proportion, this clone is large (0.1 to 1%). Profiling relied on immunoSEQ multiplex PCR, and the TCRdb table lists in-frame clones only, not all of them. The sample consists of more than 95,000 clones, 85% to 90% of them appearing once. This sequence originates from an adult in good health. The sequenced sample was peripheral blood, obtained on day 0 of AZD1222 vaccination. The V and J genes are TRBV7-3 and TRBJ2-1; unclear D gene. The CDR3: CASSLTALAYNEQFF. CDR3 bases: TGTGCCAGCAGCTTAACCGCCCTGGCATACAATGAGCAGTTCTTC.